The source of this TCR beta chain is a study of cytomegalovirus exposure and HLA in healthy donors. Germline trimming cut 6 bases from V and 6 bases from J; bases unmatched to any gene: 6. This CDR3 comprises 14 residues. CDR1 is MNHEY and CDR2 is SMNVEV in the germline V gene (reference sequence). The PCR made use of 60 Vbeta and 13 Jbeta primers. The protocol was immunoSEQ multiplex PCR, while the TCRdb copy is restricted to in-frame clones and leaves out a portion. The sample records approximately 76,000 clones, 55% to 75% being singletons. V usage is TRBV27 and J usage is TRBJ1-5; 9 positions agree with TRBD1. This sequence was found in a man aged 25-40 years in good health and CMV-seropositive. The material sequenced was PBMCs. The CDR3 nucleotides read TGTGCCAGCAGCAAACAGGGGGCGGGTCAGCCCCAGCATTTT. Protein sequence: CASSKQGAGQPQHF.